Listed below are T cell receptor beta chains from one sample, sequenced in a study of T cell repertoires in ileal Crohn's disease. The repertoire was sequenced with immunoSEQ multiplex PCR; TCRdb's copy has only in-frame clones and lacks some. In the table there are about 3,000 clones, 80% to 90% of which are singletons. The sample taken for sequencing was ileal tissue. All receptors derive from an adult with Crohn's disease. Both conserved end residues are part of each CDR3.

V | length | CDR3
TRBV29-1 | 14 | CSVAPSGAGETQYF
TRBV18 | 15 | CASSPAGTSWETQYF
TRBV5-1 | 14 | CASSKGTGTETQYF
TRBV7-9 | 15 | CASRGGLQERETQYF
TRBV5-4 | 14 | CASSSRSDADTQYF
TRBV4-3 | 16 | CASSPEGVRGQETQYF
TRBV27 | 16 | CASSFTGTVNNQPQHF
TRBV5-6 | 14 | CASSLEGQRGTQYF
TRBV28 | 15 | CASSTDPTGHYEQYF
TRBV4-1 | 12 | CASSQGNFEAFF
TRBV13 | 11 | CASSLGAGYTF
TRBV27 | 14 | CASSLRGANYGYTF
TRBV10-3 | 15 | CAISPSGGAYNEQFF
TRBV11-2 | 16 | CASRKTGDGSLFGYTF
TRBV5-4 | 18 | CASSTGTSGGYYTGELFF
TRBV15 | 12 | CATADTEETQYF
TRBV6-5 | 13 | CASKSWEYTEAFF
TRBV15 | 15 | CATSRDLTVGFEQYF
TRBV19 | 14 | CASSIAGGGTEAFF
TRBV6-5 | 16 | CASSYFGTGAAYEQYF
TRBV10-2 | 13 | CATSLGSDTEAFF
TRBV2 | 14 | CASRGDRVTGELFF
TRBV14 | 14 | CASSQGGSAVGGFF
TRBV27 | 14 | CASNIRGLNSPLHF
TRBV27 | 13 | CASSSPDKNEQFF
TRBV10-1 | 14 | CASSERGSGNTIYF
TRBV27 | 13 | CASSRPPGYEQYF
TRBV7-8 | 12 | CASSLRVGEAFF
TRBV5-1 | 15 | CASSDGYREGYGYTF
TRBV7-9 | 14 | CASSLRQGTDTQYF
TRBV5-1 | 14 | CASSLDDPEGELFF
TRBV2 | 13 | CASSEGGYTEAFF
TRBV11-3 | 13 | CASSSNWVDTQYF
TRBV5-1 | 14 | CASSPPPNYNEQFF
TRBV29-1 | 12 | CSVASGPYGYTF
TRBV21-1 | 13 | CASSIGAEAEQYF
TRBV6-6 | 15 | CASIPTGADYNEQFF
TRBV7-8 | 17 | CASSLVHNKRRNTEAFF
TRBV28 | 15 | CASTTQGASTDTQYF
TRBV2 | 17 | CAGSEETGGRSNQPQHF
TRBV4-2 | 14 | CASSQTTGGGEQYF
TRBV10-3 | 18 | CAISESTGQGTSTDTQYF
TRBV7-2 | 14 | CASSLTRNAGELFF
TRBV29-1 | 13 | CSVDGGQGTEAFF
TRBV12-5 | 16 | CASGLVGSKGNQPQHF
TRBV7-9 | 15 | CASHSSGSLDDTQYF